Listed below are T cell receptor beta chains from one sample, sequenced in a study of cytotoxic CD8 clonotypes in ibrutinib-treated CLL. Profiling relied on immunoSEQ multiplex PCR, and the TCRdb table lists in-frame clones only, not all of them. The data contain about 160,000 clones, more than 65% of them seen just once; the ten biggest clones take up approximately 2%. Sequencing used PBMCs, obtained after 12 months of ibrutinib treatment. Receptor source: a human donor with chronic lymphocytic leukemia. CDR3s include the opening cysteine and the closing phenylalanine or tryptophan. A D gene is named only where the DNA matches it firmly. Only some rows state a clone size, as once, few, many or a class for expanded clones.

16,once,TRBV7-2,TRBJ2-5,.,TGTGCCAGCAGCTTACACTTAGTATCCATCCAAGAGACCCAGTACTTC,CASSLHLVSIQETQYF
11,.,TRBV30,TRBJ1-2,.,TGTGCCTGGAATGAGGACGGTGGCTACACCTTC,CAWNEDGGYTF
13,.,TRBV6-1,TRBJ2-7,.,TGTGCCAGCAGTGAGGCAGGGGACGGCGAGCAGTACTTC,CASSEAGDGEQYF
16,.,TRBV28,TRBJ1-2,.,TGTGCCAGCAGAACCAACTCCGGGGGATACAACTATGGCTACACCTTC,CASRTNSGGYNYGYTF
15,.,TRBV15,TRBJ1-5,TRBD1,TGTGCCACCAGCAGAGATTCAGGGGGCCGGGAGCCCCAGCATTTT,CATSRDSGGREPQHF
16,.,TRBV7-3,TRBJ1-1,TRBD1,TGTGCCAGCAGCCTGACAGGGGGAAGGTTGAACACTGAAGCTTTCTTT,CASSLTGGRLNTEAFF
15,.,TRBV7-2,TRBJ2-1,TRBD1,TGTGCCAGCAGCCAATTGACAGGGCTGTTTGGTGAGCAGTTCTTC,CASSQLTGLFGEQFF
15,.,TRBV19,TRBJ2-2,TRBD1,TGTGCCAGTAGTTCCGGGACAGGGGCCACCGGGGAGCTGTTTTTT,CASSSGTGATGELFF
15,.,TRBV28,TRBJ2-7,TRBD2,TGTGCCAGCAGTTTAGGTCTAGCGGGACCCTACGAGCAGTACTTC,CASSLGLAGPYEQYF
15,.,TRBV27,TRBJ2-7,TRBD1,TGTGCCAGCAGAGCACCGGGACAGGGGAAGTACGAGCAGTACTTC,CASRAPGQGKYEQYF
16,.,TRBV11-3,TRBJ2-1,TRBD1,TGTGCCAGCAGCTTACGGGGGCCACAGGGGGCCAATGAGCAGTTCTTC,CASSLRGPQGANEQFF
14,.,TRBV6-5,TRBJ2-5,.,TGTGCCAGCAGCAACCTAGCGCCTGGAGAGACCCAGTACTTC,CASSNLAPGETQYF
12,.,TRBV14,TRBJ2-1,.,TGTGCCAGCAGCCAAGAATGGGGACCCCCTTTCTTC,CASSQEWGPPFF
14,.,TRBV25-1,TRBJ2-1,TRBD2,TGTGCCAGCAGTGTTAGCGGGGCTGACAATGAGCAGTTCTTC,CASSVSGADNEQFF
14,.,TRBV15,TRBJ2-2,.,TGTGCCACCAGCAGAGAGAGGGCGACCGGGGAGCTGTTTTTT,CATSRERATGELFF
15,.,TRBV19,TRBJ2-1,TRBD2,TGTGCCAGTAGTCCGCCCGGAAGCGGGAGGCCTGGTTCAATCTTC,CASSPPGSGRPGSIF
13,.,TRBV7-2,TRBJ1-2,.,TGTGCCAGCAGCCCTTACGGGCCGAATGGCTACACCTTC,CASSPYGPNGYTF
15,.,TRBV11-2,TRBJ1-5,TRBD1,TGTGCCAGCAGCTTAGATAGGACAGGGGGTCAGCCCCAGCATTTT,CASSLDRTGGQPQHF
17,once,TRBV7-2,TRBJ2-7,TRBD2,TGTGCCAGCAGCTTCAGGCTAGCGGGGGGCTTTTCCTACGAGCAGTACTTC,CASSFRLAGGFSYEQYF
17,.,TRBV5-1,TRBJ2-2,.,TGCGCCAGCAGCTTTGACACTAGCAGGAAAGGCACCGGGGAGCTGTTTTTT,CASSFDTSRKGTGELFF
13,.,TRBV2,TRBJ1-4,.,TGTGCCAGCACTGGACAGTTTAATGAAAAACTGTTTTTT,CASTGQFNEKLFF
15,.,TRBV18,TRBJ2-7,TRBD1,TGTGCCAGCTCACCAAGGACAGGGTCAGGCTACGAGCAGTACTTC,CASSPRTGSGYEQYF